Listed here are 12 T cell receptor beta chains from one sample, sequenced in a study of beta chain features in type 1 diabetes. General study findings and limits: Type 1 diabetes patients had TCRB CDR3s that were shorter (moderately but significantly so) in all four CD4+ subsets.

Expressed TCRB transcripts were sequenced after all isolated RNA was converted to cDNA. Sequencing used immunoSEQ multiplex PCR; TCRdb keeps in-frame clones, though not all of them. The sample has about 340,000 clones, roughly a tenth seen once. Their recognized antigens are unknown. Specimen: central memory CD4+ T cells from blood. The receptors were sampled from a man aged 30-40 years with type 1 diabetes.

This clone was counted a few times. V usage is TRBV5-6 and J usage is TRBJ1-5; D uncertain. The CDR3 runs to 14 residues. The V gene lost 2 bases and the J gene lost 2 bases, with 8 bases spanning the gap. The germline V gene has CDR1 SGHDT and CDR2 YYEEEE. The CDR3 sequence is CASSFSWGNQPQHF. CDR3 DNA: TGTGCCAGCAGCTTTTCCTGGGGCAATCAGCCCCAGCATTTT.

In its sample, this clone was seen many times. This sequence joins TRBV29-1 and TRBJ2-4; 7 bases are a match to TRBD1. The trim removed 4 bases at V and 6 bases at J, leaving 6 bases unmatched. CDR1 is SQVTM, CDR2 ANQGSEA, per germline. The CDR3 totals 13 residues. CDR3 DNA: TGCAGCGTTGTAGGGGGCGCAGTAAACATTCAGTACTTC. This gives the protein CSVVGGAVNIQYF.

Comment on this clone: Within the sample, other DNA sequences also encode this same CDR3. The chain is built from TRBV7-2 and TRBJ1-2; D remains ambiguous. Germline lookup yields CDR1 SGHTA and CDR2 FQGNSA. The CDR3 length is 13 residues. Trimming stripped 0 bases from V and 3 bases from J, with 5 bases between. The CDR3 nucleotides are TGTGCCAGCAGCTTAGCCGTAGACTATGGCTACACCTTC. This gives the protein CASSLAVDYGYTF. Using reference TRBV7-2 and TRBJ1-2 for the parts outside the CDR3, the full variable domain is GAGVSQSPSNKVTEKGKDVELRCDPISGHTALYWYRQSLGQGLEFLIYFQGNSAPDKSGLPSDRFSAERTGGSVSTLTIQRTQQEDSAVYLCASSLAVDYGYTFGSGTRLTVV.

The rearrangement joins TRBV6-5 to TRBJ2-3, with D possibly being TRBD1 (5 bases). The CDR3 is 15 residues long. Germline V CDR1 and CDR2: MNHEY, SVGAGI. Trimming left V 4 bases short and J 0 bases short, with 11 bases between. This chain's CDR3 is CASSSPRASTDTQYF. CDR3 sequence (DNA): TGTGCCAGCAGTTCTCCCAGGGCTAGCACAGATACGCAGTATTTT.

Only a few counts were recorded for this clone. The rearrangement links TRBV19 to TRBJ1-6; the D is unclear. Germline-derived CDR1 and CDR2 are LNHDA and SQIVND (reference sequence). V dropped 11 bases and J dropped 7 bases, with 15 bases sitting between them. This CDR3 is built from 13 residues. The CDR3: CASGRSWNSPLHF. The DNA for the CDR3 is TGTGCCTCGGGCAGGTCCTGGAATTCACCCCTCCACTTT.

The DNA of the CDR3 is TGTGCCAGCAGTGAGGGGACAGGGGGCGTCGCCGGGGAGCTGTTTTTT. Translated, it gives CASSEGTGGVAGELFF. The rearrangement links TRBV7-2 to TRBJ2-2; 12 bases are shared with TRBD1. Germline CDR1 is SGHTA and CDR2 is FQGNSA. The CDR3 is 16 residues long. Trimming took 6 bases from V and 6 from J; bases not matched to a gene: 8.

The V gene is TRBV27, the J gene TRBJ1-1, with D possibly matching TRBD1 (6 bases). From germline, CDR1 is MNHEY and CDR2 SMNVEV (reference sequence). This CDR3 spans 13 amino acids. Between the trimmed V and J ends, which lost 5 bases and 3 bases, there was a span of 10 bases. As DNA, the CDR3 is TGTGCCAGCAGTGCCACAGGGCACACTGAAGCTTTCTTT. Residues: CASSATGHTEAFF.

This clone was counted many times. The J gene is TRBJ2-6, the V gene TRBV5-8; D remains ambiguous. The CDR3 is made up of 17 amino acids. Germline V gives CDR1 SGHTS, CDR2 YDEGEE. Trimming stripped 1 base from V and 1 base from J, with 12 bases between. This CDR3 is CASSLYVGESGANVLTF. Written as DNA, the CDR3 is TGTGCCAGCAGCTTGTATGTCGGAGAGTCTGGGGCCAACGTCCTGACTTTC.

This clone was recorded a few times. V gene TRBV7-6 combines with J gene TRBJ1-2, with a tentative D call TRBD1 (5 bases). This CDR3 has 15 amino acids. CDR1 is SGHVS and CDR2 is FNYEAQ in the germline V gene. V was shortened by 5 bases and J by 0 bases, with 13 bases between the two germline ends. For the CDR3, the DNA is TGTGCCAGCAGCCCCTCGACAGTCCCTAACTATGGCTACACCTTC. Protein: CASSPSTVPNYGYTF. The entire variable domain, with the rest obtained from reference TRBV7-6 and TRBJ1-2, is as follows: GAGVSQSPRYKVTKRGQDVALRCDPISGHVSLYWYRQALGQGPEFLTYFNYEAQQDKSGLPNDRFSAERPEGSISTLTIQRTEQRDSAMYRCASSPSTVPNYGYTFGSGTRLTVV.

Details on this clone: The sample contains more than one DNA sequence encoding this CDR3. This chain links TRBV28 with TRBJ1-5; TRBD1 might be the D (5 bases). CDR1 and CDR2 from the germline V gene are MDHEN and SYDVKM. The CDR3 extends over 17 amino acids. V was shortened by 6 bases and J by 0 bases, with 18 bases between the two germline ends. Here the CDR3 DNA reads TGTGCCAGCAGACTAGCGGTTGACAGCAGTAGCAATCAGCCCCAGCATTTT. It translates to CASRLAVDSSSNQPQHF.

There are a few counts of this clone. The chain links TRBV4-3 to TRBJ2-7; D tentatively fits TRBD1 or TRBD2 (5 bases each). Between the trimmed V and J ends, which lost 0 bases and 1 base, there was a span of 10 bases. In germline, CDR1 is LGHNA, CDR2 YSLEER. The CDR3 loop spans 15 amino acids. The DNA of the CDR3 is TGCGCCAGCAGCCAAGATGGTGGGGGTTCCTACGAGCAGTACTTC. Amino acid sequence: CASSQDGGGSYEQYF.

There are many counts of this clone. This rearrangement joins TRBV29-1 to TRBJ2-7, with TRBD1 as a possible D gene (6 bases). This CDR3 has 12 residues. Germline-derived CDR1 and CDR2 are SQVTM and ANQGSEA. The V gene lost 8 bases and the J gene lost 5 bases, with 16 bases spanning the gap. CDR3 sequence (DNA): TGCAGCCCTGGACAGTACGGGGACGAGCAGTACTTC. Its translation is CSPGQYGDEQYF.